This T cell receptor (beta chain) was captured by sequencing in a study of shared clonotypes between healthy human individuals. Clones were read by immunoSEQ multiplex PCR, and TCRdb kept only the in-frame ones, dropping some. The table lists around 99,000 clones, 60% to 70% of them singletons, with roughly 49% in the top ten. The germline gives CDR1 ENHRY, CDR2 SYGVKD. The V segment lost 4 bases and the J segment 6 bases; nucleotides outside the gene matches: 7. The CDR3 runs to 15 residues. The receptor comes from a man under 40 in good health. Sequences were obtained from memory CD8+ T cells sorted from blood. Subset noted: CD45RO+ cells pooled with CCR7-negative TemRA cells. J is TRBJ2-1 and V is TRBV10-3, with TRBD1 matching over 9 bases. The CDR3 region has the DNA TGTGCCATCAGTGTTGACCGGGACAGGGTCAATGAGCAGTTCTTC. It encodes CAISVDRDRVNEQFF.